These 13 T cell receptor beta chains were all obtained from the same sample, sequenced in a study of shared clonotypes between healthy human individuals. Profiling relied on immunoSEQ multiplex PCR, and the TCRdb table lists in-frame clones only, not all of them. The sample contains about 520,000 clones, more than 95% of which appear only once. Sequenced sample: naive CD4+ T cells sorted from blood. Subset described: CD45RA+ positively selected. The receptors originated from a woman aged 25 to 39 in good health.

The chain employs TRBV5-1 and TRBJ2-3, with a possible D match to TRBD2 (6 bases). This CDR3 has 15 amino acids. The germline V gene encodes CDR1 SGHRS and CDR2 YFSETQ. Trimming left V 0 bases short and J 3 bases short, with 11 bases between. CDR3 amino acids: CASSLGGGRTDTQYF. The CDR3 nucleotides read TGCGCCAGCAGCTTGGGAGGAGGGCGGACAGATACGCAGTATTTT.

This chain links TRBV9 with TRBJ1-4; D remains unclear. The CDR3 has 12 amino acids. CDR1 is SGDLS, CDR2 YYNGEE, per germline. V lost 2 bases and J lost 12, with 11 bases in between. The CDR3 here is CASSVWEGELFF. Here the CDR3 DNA reads TGTGCCAGCAGCGTGTGGGAGGGAGAACTGTTTTTT.

The chain recombines TRBV4-1 with TRBJ1-1, with 12 bases identical to TRBD1. CDR3 length: 15 residues. Germline loops: CDR1 MGHRA, CDR2 YSYEKL. J gave up 11 bases and V 2 bases, and 9 bases lay outside the gene matches. The CDR3 region is CASSQTGTGGITAFF. CDR3 nucleotide sequence: TGCGCCAGCAGCCAAACCGGGACAGGGGGCATTACGGCTTTCTTT.

This clone was detected once. The rearrangement uses TRBV18 and TRBJ1-1; D gene unclear. This CDR3 has 15 amino acids. From germline, CDR1 is KGHSH and CDR2 LQKENI. Trimming left V 2 bases short and J 3 bases short, with 13 bases between. The CDR3 coding sequence is TGTGCCAGCTCACCAAGCCGTGCGCGGGACACTGAAGCTTTCTTT. Its translation: CASSPSRARDTEAFF.

The chain is built from TRBV5-8 and TRBJ2-7, with a weak D call TRBD2 (5 bases). Between the trimmed V and J ends, which lost 4 bases and 2 bases, there was a span of 13 bases. CDR1 is SGHTS, CDR2 YDEGEE, per germline. The CDR3 is 14 residues long. The CDR3 nucleotides are TGTGCCAGCAGCCCGGACTTCCTGACCTACGAGCAGTACTTC. This codes for CASSPDFLTYEQYF.

This chain links TRBV7-6 with TRBJ2-3; D unclear. The CDR3 loop spans 12 amino acids. Germline V gives CDR1 SGHVS, CDR2 FNYEAQ. V shed 5 bases and J shed 6 bases, with 9 bases lying between them. In DNA, the CDR3 is TGTGCCAGCAGCGTGATTGGGGATACGCAGTATTTT. It encodes CASSVIGDTQYF.

The V gene is TRBV7-9, the J gene TRBJ1-3; D is undetermined. The CDR3 runs to 12 residues. Trimming removed 3 bases from V and 4 bases from J, with 4 bases in between. Germline CDR1 is SEHNR and CDR2 is FQNEAQ (reference sequence). CDR3 DNA: TGTGCCAGCAGCTTTGAGGGAAACACCATATATTTT. It translates to CASSFEGNTIYF. Together with reference TRBV7-9 and TRBJ1-3, the CDR3 gives the full variable domain: DTGVSQNPRHKITKRGQNVTFRCDPISEHNRLYWYRQTLGQGPEFLTYFQNEAQLEKSRLLSDRFSAERPKGSFSTLEIQRTEQGDSAMYLCASSFEGNTIYFGEGSWLTVV.

This chain connects TRBV7-9 to TRBJ2-2, with D possibly called TRBD1 or TRBD2 (5 bases each). Germline V gene data show CDR1 as SEHNR and CDR2 as FQNEAQ (reference sequence). Trimming shortened V by 5 bases and J by 1 base, and 20 bases separated the two germline ends. This CDR3 spans 18 amino acids. The CDR3 DNA follows: TGTGCCAGCAGCCCCCGGCGATCAGGGACGAGGAACACCGGGGAGCTGTTTTTT. Amino acid sequence: CASSPRRSGTRNTGELFF.

V gene TRBV5-4 combines with J gene TRBJ1-3; 9 bases align to TRBD1. Germline trimming cut 5 bases from V and 2 bases from J; bases unmatched to any gene: 14. The CDR3 covers 18 residues. Per the germline V gene, CDR1 is SGHNT and CDR2 is YYREEE (reference sequence). DNA for the CDR3: TGTGCCAGCAGTCGGACCGGGACAGGGTTATCAACTGGAAACACCATATATTTT. Translated, it gives CASSRTGTGLSTGNTIYF.

The gene calls are TRBV28 and TRBJ2-5; TRBD2 aligns across 16 bases. Trimming removed 4 bases from V and 7 bases from J; junction bases left unmatched: 12. The germline V gene has CDR1 MDHEN and CDR2 SYDVKM. The CDR3 consists of 18 residues. The CDR3 is CASSSSWGLAGGPLTQYF. DNA for the CDR3: TGTGCCAGCAGTTCTTCCTGGGGACTAGCGGGAGGGCCGTTGACCCAGTACTTC.

The chain employs TRBV7-9 and TRBJ1-1; TRBD1 matches 9 bases. The CDR3 runs to 13 residues. Trimming cost V 5 bases and J 3 bases; bases outside gene matches: 1. Germline CDR1 SEHNR, CDR2 FQNEAQ (reference sequence). The chain's CDR3 is CASSRQGDTEAFF. As DNA, the CDR3 is TGTGCCAGCAGCAGACAGGGGGACACTGAAGCTTTCTTT.

To note about this clone: The junction departs from germline at one end; a sequencing error may be responsible. V gene TRBV28 combines with J gene TRBJ1-5, with 7 nucleotides matching TRBD1. Germline V gene data show CDR1 as MDHEN and CDR2 as SYDVKM. This CDR3 has 12 amino acids. CDR3 residues: CASSSHIRTTGF. In nucleotides, the CDR3 is TGTGCCAGCAGTTCGCATATACGCACGACAGGGTTT.

The chain uses TRBV30 and TRBJ1-1; tentative D call: TRBD1 (6 bases). Per the germline V gene, CDR1 is GTSNPN and CDR2 is SVGIG (reference sequence). This CDR3 comprises 13 residues. Deletions cut 4 bases from V and 9 bases from J, with 18 bases between. CDR3 protein: CAWTNGQFFQAFF. The CDR3 DNA follows: TGTGCCTGGACTAACGGACAGTTTTTTCAAGCTTTCTTT.